This TCR beta chain was sequenced in a study of blood T cell repertoires in COVID-19. At the level of the study: Whether acute or convalescent, the COVID-19 samples came from the United States, Italy and Spain. T cells, B-cell-depleted T cells, or PBMCs provided the cDNA or gDNA that served as material.

Per the germline V gene, CDR1 is MNHEY and CDR2 is SVGAGI. The CDR3 runs 14 residues. V shed 2 bases and J 6 bases; nucleotides not matched to a gene: 5. In the original processing: Estimation of nucleated cell counts relied on the amplification of reference gene primers. Sequencing was performed with immunoSEQ multiplex PCR; in TCRdb, only in-frame clones are kept and a portion is missing. The D gene and trimming were derived from the DNA, and the V and J assignments and clone size from that table. The data hold approximately 77,000 clones, with 65% to 90% observed a single time. Seattle researchers signed up patients amid active infection and tracked them longitudinally.

The sequence was obtained from a man between 50 and 59 years old with COVID-19, enrolled during active disease. The chain joins TRBV6-5 to TRBJ1-2; 8 nucleotides match TRBD1. Material: peripheral blood. In DNA form, the CDR3 reads TGTGCCAGCAGTTACGATCCGACAGGGGATGGCTACACCTTC. Amino acids: CASSYDPTGDGYTF.